This T cell receptor beta chain comes out of a study of CD8+CD57+ T cells in acquired aplastic anemia. Study-level information: Recorded DNA amounts for sorted CD4+ and CD8+ cells had an average of approximately 3 ug. Notes on the study in general: A set of 25 to 30 CD8+ CDR3 sequences was shared between patients and controls, and these sequences appeared highly expressed in patients. Controls did not differ significantly from patients in CD8+ Simpson's diversity.

About this clonotype: The antigen is undetermined.

CDR3 length: 14 residues. V was trimmed by 5 bases and J by 7 bases, leaving 12 bases between them. Germline-derived CDR1 and CDR2 are SGHAT and FQNNGV. Genomic DNA was employed as the template in profiling TCR beta VDJ and CDR3. TCRdb recomputed calls from the reads with MiXCR, one row per CDR3 protein. Among 150,000 to 200,000 distinct CDR3 sequences, 60% to 70% were seen once, and the ten largest hold 45% to 50%. The sequence derives from a human donor in good health. The rearrangement uses TRBV11-2 and TRBJ1-6; no clear D gene. Sequencing was carried out using sorted CD4+, CD8+, or CD8+CD57+ T cells (not recorded which) from PBMCs. CDR3 coding DNA: TGTGCCAGCAGCCCCTTACCGGCAAATTCACCCCTCCACTTT. This translates into CASSPLPANSPLHF.